What follows describes a single TCR beta chain. Its matching antigen is unknown. This sample stems from a study of T cells after yellow fever vaccination. Study in general: Preparation of the low-cell-number fractions used SMART-Seq v4 Ultra Low Input.

Trimming stripped 5 bases from V and 10 bases from J, with 18 bases between. The CDR3 spans 15 residues. CDR1 is MNHNS, CDR2 SASEGT, per germline. Study-wide findings and caveats: Among primary-vaccination clones, most reappeared after the booster, at 96% for CD4 and roughly 90% for CD8.

As TCR cDNA was made by 5'RACE template switching, a universal primer site and UMIs were added. TCRdb analysed the 5' RACE reads with MiXCR anew, one entry per CDR3 protein. Among a few hundred thousand distinct CDR3 sequences listed, about 12% were seen once. The starting material was CD4+ T cells sorted from PBMCs, obtained 15 days after the yellow fever booster vaccination. The chain joins TRBV6-1 to TRBJ1-6; maybe TRBD1 (6 bases). The TCR sequence derives from a man younger than 35 who received the YFV17D yellow fever vaccine. CDR3 region: CASSHDRTVQSPLHF. The CDR3 bases are TGTGCCAGCAGTCATGACAGGACCGTACAGTCACCCCTCCACTTT.